The table lists the clone carrying this T cell receptor beta chain with a few counts. Its antigen is as yet unknown. This sample was taken from a study of T-cell memory formation after mild COVID-19. Study-wide results and caveats: Detection of some responders pre-infection suggested pre-existing cross-reactive memory T cells participated. A second wave of clones peaked on day 37, and their SARS-CoV-2 specificity went unconfirmed.

Constant-segment primers were used for 5'RACE, and the resulting TCR alpha and TCR beta cDNA libraries carried sample barcodes and UMIs. TCRdb independently ran MiXCR on the 5' RACE reads; one entry per CDR3 protein. The sample includes 65,000 to 90,000 distinct CDR3 sequences, about 15% of them seen just once. The CDR3 spans 14 residues. V lost 0 bases to trimming and J lost 11 bases, with 16 bases between them. Material: PBMCs or a T cell subset sorted from them (not recorded which). This receptor was taken from an adult woman who had mild COVID-19 (a few samples of this study predate the infection). Cell type and time point are not known. The chain recombines TRBV12-3 or TRBV12-4 with TRBJ1-1; tentatively, D is TRBD1 (5 bases). The CDR3 region is CASSLAGVGSDAFF. Written as DNA, the CDR3 is TGTGCCAGCAGTTTAGCAGGGGTAGGGTCGGACGCTTTCTTT.